The rows below give T cell receptor beta chains drawn from one sample of a study of Ad26.COV2.S vaccination and SARS-CoV-2 variants. Clones were sequenced by immunoSEQ multiplex PCR, and TCRdb holds only the in-frame ones, with some missing. The table lists some 390,000 clones, roughly nine tenths of them singletons. The source material was peripheral blood, sampled in a trial of Ad26.COV2.S vaccine versus placebo. These receptors all stem from a person aged 18-65 years who received the Ad26.COV2.S COVID-19 vaccine or a placebo. CDR3s include the opening cysteine and the closing phenylalanine or tryptophan. A D gene is named only where the DNA matches it firmly. Some rows have no size entry. The others give once, few or many, or a class for an expanded clone.

V gene	J gene	CDR3 length	clone size	D gene	CDR3 protein	CDR3 DNA
TRBV21-1	TRBJ2-7	12	NA	NA	CASSRTDYEQYF	TGTGCCAGCAGCCGGACAGACTACGAGCAGTACTTC
TRBV3-1/TRBV3-2	TRBJ2-7	13	NA	NA	CASSQGTAYEQYF	TGTGCCAGCAGCCAAGGGACAGCTTACGAGCAGTACTTC
TRBV19	TRBJ2-3	16	NA	TRBD2	CASSALSGGATDTQYF	TGTGCCAGTAGTGCCCTAAGCGGGGGAGCCACAGATACGCAGTATTTT
TRBV10-3	TRBJ1-3	16	once	NA	CAISASLLRSGNTIYF	TGTGCCATCAGTGCTTCCCTACTCCGCTCTGGAAACACCATATATTTT
TRBV11-2	TRBJ1-2	13	NA	NA	CASSSSSNYGYTF	TGTGCCAGCAGCTCCTCGTCGAACTATGGCTACACCTTC
TRBV6-5	TRBJ2-7	14	NA	NA	CASSDSWGSYEQYF	TGTGCCAGCAGTGACTCCTGGGGCTCCTACGAGCAGTACTTC
TRBV6-4	TRBJ2-1	15	NA	TRBD2	CASRPAGGPRNEQFF	TGTGCCAGCAGACCAGCGGGGGGGCCGAGAAATGAGCAGTTCTTC
TRBV6-5	TRBJ2-3	15	once	NA	CASSRLWGATDTQYF	TGTGCCAGCAGTCGCCTGTGGGGTGCCACAGATACGCAGTATTTT
TRBV12-3/TRBV12-4	TRBJ2-2	13	NA	NA	CASSHKNTGELFF	TGTGCCAGCAGCCACAAGAACACCGGGGAGCTGTTTTTT
TRBV7-4	TRBJ1-2	13	NA	NA	CASNFTGPYGYTF	TGTGCCAGCAACTTTACAGGCCCATATGGCTACACCTTC
TRBV19	TRBJ1-5	15	NA	NA	CASSIAGFGNQPQHF	TGTGCCAGTAGTATAGCGGGGTTTGGCAATCAGCCCCAGCATTTT
TRBV7-9	TRBJ1-2	19	NA	TRBD1	CASSFSGFSGQGGVGGYTF	TGTGCCAGCAGCTTTTCAGGATTCTCGGGACAGGGGGGCGTAGGTGGCTACACCTTC
TRBV19	TRBJ1-5	13	NA	NA	CASSIDGNQPQHF	TGTGCCAGTAGTATAGACGGAAATCAGCCCCAGCATTTT
TRBV6-5	TRBJ2-7	14	NA	TRBD2	CASRPAGEGYEQYF	TGTGCCAGCAGACCAGCGGGGGAGGGGTACGAGCAGTACTTC
TRBV9	TRBJ1-1	14	NA	TRBD1	CASSAQGRNTEAFF	TGTGCCAGCAGCGCACAGGGGCGGAACACTGAAGCTTTCTTT
TRBV5-4	TRBJ2-3	16	NA	TRBD1	CASSPEQGTSTDTQYF	TGTGCCAGCAGTCCAGAACAGGGGACAAGCACAGATACGCAGTATTTT
TRBV11-2	TRBJ2-5	13	once	NA	CASSLGGEETQYF	TGTGCCAGCAGCTTAGGGGGGGAAGAGACCCAGTACTTC
TRBV4-1	TRBJ2-1	13	NA	NA	CASSQVVHDEQFF	TGCGCCAGCAGCCAAGTAGTACACGATGAGCAGTTCTTC
TRBV9	TRBJ1-1	12	NA	NA	CASSVGGTEAFF	TGTGCCAGCAGCGTAGGGGGCACTGAAGCTTTCTTT
TRBV30	TRBJ1-5	15	NA	TRBD1	CAWSLGQASNQPQHF	TGTGCCTGGAGTCTAGGACAGGCGAGCAATCAGCCCCAGCATTTT